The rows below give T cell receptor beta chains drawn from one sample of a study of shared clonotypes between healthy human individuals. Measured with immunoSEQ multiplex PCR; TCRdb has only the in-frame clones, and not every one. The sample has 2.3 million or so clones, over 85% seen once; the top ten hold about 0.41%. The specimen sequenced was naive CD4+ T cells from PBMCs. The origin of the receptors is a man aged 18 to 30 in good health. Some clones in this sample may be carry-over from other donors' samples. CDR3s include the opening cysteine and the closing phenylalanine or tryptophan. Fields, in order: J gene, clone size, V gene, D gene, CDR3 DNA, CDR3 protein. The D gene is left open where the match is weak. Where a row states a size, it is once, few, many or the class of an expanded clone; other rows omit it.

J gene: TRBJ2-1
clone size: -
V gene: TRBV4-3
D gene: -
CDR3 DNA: TGCGCCAGCAGCCATATGGTCGGCCGTGTAACCCTGAGAGAGCAGTTCTTC
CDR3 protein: CASSHMVGRVTLREQFF

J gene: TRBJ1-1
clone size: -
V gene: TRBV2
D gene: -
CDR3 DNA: TGTGCCAGCAGTGAGACCCTACGGAGCACTGAAGCTTTCTTT
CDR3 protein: CASSETLRSTEAFF

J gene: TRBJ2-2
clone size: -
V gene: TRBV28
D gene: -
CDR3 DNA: TGTGCCAGCAGTTTTCAGGGGCTAATCGTCTCCGGGGAGCTGTTTTTT
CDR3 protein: CASSFQGLIVSGELFF

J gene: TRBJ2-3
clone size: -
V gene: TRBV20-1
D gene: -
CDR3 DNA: TGCAGTGCTCTTTCGCGAGATACGCAGTATTTT
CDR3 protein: CSALSRDTQYF

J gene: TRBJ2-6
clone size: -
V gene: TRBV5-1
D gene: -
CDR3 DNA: TGCGCCAGCAGCTTAAAAAGTCCCGGGACTGTCGTCGCTGGGGCCAACGTCCTGACTTTC
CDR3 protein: CASSLKSPGTVVAGANVLTF

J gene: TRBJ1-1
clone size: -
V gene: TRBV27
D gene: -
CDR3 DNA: TGTGCCAGCAGTGGGTGGACACCGCGGACTGAAGCTTTCTTT
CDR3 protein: CASSGWTPRTEAFF

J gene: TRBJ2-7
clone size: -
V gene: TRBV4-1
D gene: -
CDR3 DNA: TGCGCCAACAGATCCTGGGGCGATTCCGAGCAGTACTTC
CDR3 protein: CANRSWGDSEQYF

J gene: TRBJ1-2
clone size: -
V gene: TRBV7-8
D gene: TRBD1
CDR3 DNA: TGTGCCAGCAGCCCGATGGGGGGGACAGGGGGCTATGGCTACACCTTC
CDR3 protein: CASSPMGGTGGYGYTF

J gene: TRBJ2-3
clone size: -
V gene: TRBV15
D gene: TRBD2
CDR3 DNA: TGTGCCACTTCCAGCGAAGCGGGAAGTGCAGATACGCAGTATTTT
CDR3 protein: CATSSEAGSADTQYF

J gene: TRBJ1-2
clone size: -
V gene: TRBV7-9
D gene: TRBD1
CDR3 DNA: TGTGCCAGCAGCCAGGACAGGGGAAGGAGGGACTATGGCTACACCTTC
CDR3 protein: CASSQDRGRRDYGYTF

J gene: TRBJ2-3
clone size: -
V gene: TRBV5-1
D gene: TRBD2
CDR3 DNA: TGCGCCAGCAGCTCCGCAACTAGCGTAGATACGCAGTATTTT
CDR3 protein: CASSSATSVDTQYF

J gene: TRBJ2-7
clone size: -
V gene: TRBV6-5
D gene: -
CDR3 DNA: TGTGCCAGCAGTTACTCGAGTACTCAGTACTTC
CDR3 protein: CASSYSSTQYF

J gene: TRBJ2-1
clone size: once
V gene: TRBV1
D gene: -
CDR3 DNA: TGCACCAGCAGCCAGGGAAGGGGAGTAGCGGGAGACCCATTTATGTGCAATGAGCAGTTCTTC
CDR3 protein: CTSSQGRGVAGDPFMCNEQFF

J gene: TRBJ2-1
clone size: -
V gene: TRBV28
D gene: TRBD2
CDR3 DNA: TGTGCCAGCAGTTCCGGGAGGTGGGGGGTATCCTACAATGAGCAGTTCTTC
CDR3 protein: CASSSGRWGVSYNEQFF

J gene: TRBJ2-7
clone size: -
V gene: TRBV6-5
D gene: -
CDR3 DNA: TGTGCCAGCAGTTACTCGTCCTACGAGCAGTACTTC
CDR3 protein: CASSYSSYEQYF

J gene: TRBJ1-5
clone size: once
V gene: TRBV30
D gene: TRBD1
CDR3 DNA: TGTGCCTGGAATCGACAGGGGTCGATATATCAGCCCCAGCATTTT
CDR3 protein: CAWNRQGSIYQPQHF

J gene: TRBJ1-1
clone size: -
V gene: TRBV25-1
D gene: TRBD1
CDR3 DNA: TGTGCCAGCAGTGAATGGAGGGGGCAAGACGCTGAAGCTTTCTTT
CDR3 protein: CASSEWRGQDAEAFF

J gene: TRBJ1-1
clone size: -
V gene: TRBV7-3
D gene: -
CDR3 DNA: TGTGCCAGCAGCTTAATTGGGGGCGGTGAAGCTTTCTTT
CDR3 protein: CASSLIGGGEAFF

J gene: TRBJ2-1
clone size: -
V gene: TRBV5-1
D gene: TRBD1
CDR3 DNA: TGCGCCAGCAGATCAGGGTCCGGGACAGGGACCGGTGAGGAGCAGTTCTTC
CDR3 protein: CASRSGSGTGTGEEQFF

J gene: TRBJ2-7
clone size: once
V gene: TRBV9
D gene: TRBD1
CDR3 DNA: TGTGCCAGCAGCGTAGGGGACAGGGCCACCTCCTACGAGCAGTACTTC
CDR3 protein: CASSVGDRATSYEQYF

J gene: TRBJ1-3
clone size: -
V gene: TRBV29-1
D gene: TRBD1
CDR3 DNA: TGCAGCGTCGAGGGACAGGGAGCGGCTGGAAACACCATATATTTT
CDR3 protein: CSVEGQGAAGNTIYF

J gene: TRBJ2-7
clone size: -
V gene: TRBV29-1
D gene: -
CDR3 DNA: TGCAGCGTCCCGGGACACGACACCTACGAGCAGTACTTC
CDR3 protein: CSVPGHDTYEQYF

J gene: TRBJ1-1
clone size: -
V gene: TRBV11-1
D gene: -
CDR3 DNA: TGTGCCAGCAGCTTGATCGGGACCATGAACACTGAAGCTTTCTTT
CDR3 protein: CASSLIGTMNTEAFF

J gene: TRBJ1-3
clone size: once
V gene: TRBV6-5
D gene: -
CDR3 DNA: TGTGCCAGCAGTCCTCGCGGGAGGGGGAACACCATATATTTT
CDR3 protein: CASSPRGRGNTIYF

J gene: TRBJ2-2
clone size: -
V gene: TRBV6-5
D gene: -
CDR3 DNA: TGTGCCAGCAAGCCGAACCACGGGGAGCTGTTTTTT
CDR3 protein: CASKPNHGELFF

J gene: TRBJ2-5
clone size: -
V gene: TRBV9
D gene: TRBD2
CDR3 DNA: TGTGCCAGCAGCGCGTATATACCGGGACTATCATTTGGGATGGAGACCCAGTACTTC
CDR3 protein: CASSAYIPGLSFGMETQYF

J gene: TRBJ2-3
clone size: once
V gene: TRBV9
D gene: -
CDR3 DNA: TGTGCCAGCAGCGCGGGATCCTTAGATACGCAGTATTTT
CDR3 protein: CASSAGSLDTQYF

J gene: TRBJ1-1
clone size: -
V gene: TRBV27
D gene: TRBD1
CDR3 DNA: TGTGCCAGCAGTTCGACAGGGGGGAACACTGAAGCTTTCTTT
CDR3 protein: CASSSTGGNTEAFF

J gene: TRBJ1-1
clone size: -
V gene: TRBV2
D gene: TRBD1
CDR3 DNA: TGTGCCAGCAGCCCGGACAGGTACACTGAAGCTTTCTTT
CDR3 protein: CASSPDRYTEAFF

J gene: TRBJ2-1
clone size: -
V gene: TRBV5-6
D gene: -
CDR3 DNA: TGTGCCAGCAGCGCTTTGACGGGACGACAATACAATGAGCAGTTCTTC
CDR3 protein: CASSALTGRQYNEQFF

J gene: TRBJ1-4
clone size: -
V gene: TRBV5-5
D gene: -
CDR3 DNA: TGTGCCAGCAGCTTACCTCCAGCTGAAAAACTGTTTTTT
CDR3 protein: CASSLPPAEKLFF

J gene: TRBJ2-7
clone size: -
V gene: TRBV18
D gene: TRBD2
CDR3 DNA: TGTGCCAGCTCACCACTAACCCCTAGCGGGAGCTGGCCCTACGAGCAGTACTTC
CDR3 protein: CASSPLTPSGSWPYEQYF

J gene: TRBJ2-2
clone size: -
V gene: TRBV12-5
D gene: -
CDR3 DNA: TGTGCTAGTGGCCGAGGGTACACCGGGGAGCTGTTTTTT
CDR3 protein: CASGRGYTGELFF

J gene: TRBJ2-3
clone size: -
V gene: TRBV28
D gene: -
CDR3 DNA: TGTGCCAGCAGTTTGTCGGACCTAGGGTCCACAGATACGCAGTATTTT
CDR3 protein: CASSLSDLGSTDTQYF

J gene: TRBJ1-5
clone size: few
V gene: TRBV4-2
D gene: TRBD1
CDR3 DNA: TGTGCCAGCAGCGTCGGGACAGGGGGCAATCAGCCCCAGCATTTT
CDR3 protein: CASSVGTGGNQPQHF

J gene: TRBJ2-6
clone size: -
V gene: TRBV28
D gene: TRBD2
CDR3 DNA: TGTGCCAGCAGCGCGGGGGGATCTGGGGCCAACGTCCTGACTTTC
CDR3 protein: CASSAGGSGANVLTF

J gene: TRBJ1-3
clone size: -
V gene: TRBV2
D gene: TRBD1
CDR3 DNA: TGTGCCAGCAGTGACTTAGGTACCGGGACAGCTCTTACTGGAAACACCATATATTTT
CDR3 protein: CASSDLGTGTALTGNTIYF

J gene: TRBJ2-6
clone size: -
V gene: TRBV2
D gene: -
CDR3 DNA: TGTGCCAGCAGTGAAGCGGGAAGGGCTGGGGCCAACGTCCTGACTTTC
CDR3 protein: CASSEAGRAGANVLTF

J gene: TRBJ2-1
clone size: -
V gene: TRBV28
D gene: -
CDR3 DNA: TGTGCCAGCAGTGGAAACGGGGGCTCCAATGAGCAGTTCTTC
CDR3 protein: CASSGNGGSNEQFF

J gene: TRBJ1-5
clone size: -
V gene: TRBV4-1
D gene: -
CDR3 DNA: TGCGCCAGCAGCCAAGAAGGCAGAAACAATCAGCCCCAGCATTTT
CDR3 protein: CASSQEGRNNQPQHF

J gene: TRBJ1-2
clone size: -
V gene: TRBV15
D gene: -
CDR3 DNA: TGTGCCACCAGCAGACTCGGACTAGAGAGTTACACCTTC
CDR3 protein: CATSRLGLESYTF

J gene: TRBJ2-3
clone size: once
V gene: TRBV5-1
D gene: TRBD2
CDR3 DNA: TGCGCCAGCAGCAATGGCCCCCTAGCGGGAGGGAGCGGGGCGCAGTATTTT
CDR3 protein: CASSNGPLAGGSGAQYF

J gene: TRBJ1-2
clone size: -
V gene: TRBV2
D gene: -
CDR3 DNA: TGTGCCAGCAGTGGAGTCCGGACAGCCATCAATGGCTACACCTTC
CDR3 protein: CASSGVRTAINGYTF